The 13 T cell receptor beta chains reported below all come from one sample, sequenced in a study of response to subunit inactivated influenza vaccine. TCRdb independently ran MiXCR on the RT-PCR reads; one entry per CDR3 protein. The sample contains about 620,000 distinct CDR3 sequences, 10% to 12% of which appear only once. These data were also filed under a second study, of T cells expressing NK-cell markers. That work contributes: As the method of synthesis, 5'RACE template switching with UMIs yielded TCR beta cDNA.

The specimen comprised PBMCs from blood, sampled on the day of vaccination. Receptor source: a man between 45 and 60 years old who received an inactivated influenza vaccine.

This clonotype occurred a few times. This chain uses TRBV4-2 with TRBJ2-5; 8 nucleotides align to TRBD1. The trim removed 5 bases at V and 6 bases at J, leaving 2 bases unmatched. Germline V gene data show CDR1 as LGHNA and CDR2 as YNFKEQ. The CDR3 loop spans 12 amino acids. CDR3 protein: CASSDRGKTQYF. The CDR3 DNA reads TGTGCCAGCAGCGACAGGGGAAAGACCCAGTACTTC.

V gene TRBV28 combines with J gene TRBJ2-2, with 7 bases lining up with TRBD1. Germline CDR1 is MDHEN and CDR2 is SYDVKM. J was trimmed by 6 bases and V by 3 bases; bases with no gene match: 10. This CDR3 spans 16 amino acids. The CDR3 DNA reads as TGTGCCAGCAGTTTCCTTGAGGCAGGGGGTTCCGGGGAGCTGTTTTTT. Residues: CASSFLEAGGSGELFF. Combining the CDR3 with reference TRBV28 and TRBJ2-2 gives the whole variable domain DVKVTQSSRYLVKRTGEKVFLECVQDMDHENMFWYRQDPGLGLRLIYFSYDVKMKEKGDIPEGYSVSREKKERFSLILESASTNQTSMYLCASSFLEAGGSGELFFGEGSRLTVL.

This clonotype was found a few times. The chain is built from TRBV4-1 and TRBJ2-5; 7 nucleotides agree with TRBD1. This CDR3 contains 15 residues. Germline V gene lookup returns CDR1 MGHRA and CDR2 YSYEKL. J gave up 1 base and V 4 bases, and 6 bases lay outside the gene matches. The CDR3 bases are TGCGCCAGCAGCCGTATTGGGACAGCCCAAGAGACCCAGTACTTC. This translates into CASSRIGTAQETQYF.

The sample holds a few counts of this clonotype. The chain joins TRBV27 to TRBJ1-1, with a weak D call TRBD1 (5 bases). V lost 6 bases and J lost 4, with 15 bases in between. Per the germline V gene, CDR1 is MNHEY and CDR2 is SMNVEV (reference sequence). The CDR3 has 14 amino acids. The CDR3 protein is CASSRRVFGTEAFF. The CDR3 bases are TGTGCCAGCAGCCGCAGGGTTTTTGGCACTGAAGCTTTCTTT.

CDR3 residues: CASSQEDGGVEQFF. In DNA, the CDR3 is TGCGCCAGCAGCCAAGAAGACGGAGGGGTAGAGCAGTTCTTC. The V gene is TRBV4-3, the J gene TRBJ2-1; D is perhaps TRBD2 (6 bases). CDR1 LGHNA and CDR2 YSLEER come from the germline V gene. Trimming removed 0 bases from V and 10 bases from J, with 13 bases in between. This CDR3 is built from 14 residues.

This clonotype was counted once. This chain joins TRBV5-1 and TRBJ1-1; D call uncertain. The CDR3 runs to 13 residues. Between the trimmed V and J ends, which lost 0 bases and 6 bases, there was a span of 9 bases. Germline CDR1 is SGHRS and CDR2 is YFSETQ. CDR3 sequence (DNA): TGCGCCAGCAGCTTGGAACGCGCTTCTGAAGCTTTCTTT. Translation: CASSLERASEAFF.

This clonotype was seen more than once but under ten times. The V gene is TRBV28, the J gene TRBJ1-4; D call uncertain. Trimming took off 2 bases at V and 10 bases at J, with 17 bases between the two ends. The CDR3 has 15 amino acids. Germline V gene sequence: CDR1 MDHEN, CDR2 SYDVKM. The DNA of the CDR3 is TGTGCCAGCAGTTTACTTCCCAGGTCGTCAGGAAAACTGTTTTTT. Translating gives CASSLLPRSSGKLFF. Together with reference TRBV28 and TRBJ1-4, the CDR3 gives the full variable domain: DVKVTQSSRYLVKRTGEKVFLECVQDMDHENMFWYRQDPGLGLRLIYFSYDVKMKEKGDIPEGYSVSREKKERFSLILESASTNQTSMYLCASSLLPRSSGKLFFGSGTQLSVL.

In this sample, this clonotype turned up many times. As DNA, the CDR3 is TGTGCCAGCAGCTTGGGTTGGGGGCGCAGCACAGATACGCAGTATTTT. Amino acid sequence: CASSLGWGRSTDTQYF. This chain links TRBV5-5 with TRBJ2-3, with D tentatively TRBD1 (6 bases). The CDR3 is 16 residues long. Per germline, CDR1 SGHKS and CDR2 YYEKEE (reference sequence). Trimming removed 0 bases from V and 0 bases from J, with 11 bases in between.

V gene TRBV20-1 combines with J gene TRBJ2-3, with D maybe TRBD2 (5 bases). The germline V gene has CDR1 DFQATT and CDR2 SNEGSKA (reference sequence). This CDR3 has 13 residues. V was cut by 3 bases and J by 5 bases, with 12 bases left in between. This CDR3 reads CSASILARDTQYF. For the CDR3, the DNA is TGCAGTGCTAGTATATTAGCGAGAGATACGCAGTATTTT.

The CDR3 reads CASSPEGGGQFF. The CDR3 region has the DNA TGTGCCAGCTCACCCGAAGGTGGGGGGCAGTTCTTC. V is TRBV18 and J is TRBJ2-1, with D perhaps TRBD1 or TRBD2 (5 bases each). V lost 3 bases, J lost 12 bases, and 12 bases lay in between. The CDR3 length is 12 residues. CDR1 KGHSH and CDR2 LQKENI come from the germline V gene.

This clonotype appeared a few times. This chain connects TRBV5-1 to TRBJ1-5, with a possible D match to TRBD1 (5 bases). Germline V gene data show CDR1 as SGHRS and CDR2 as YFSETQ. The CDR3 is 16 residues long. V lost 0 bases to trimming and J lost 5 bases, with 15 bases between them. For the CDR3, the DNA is TGCGCCAGCAGCTTGGCTCCCAGGGAGGGTCATCAGCCCCAGCATTTT. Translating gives CASSLAPREGHQPQHF. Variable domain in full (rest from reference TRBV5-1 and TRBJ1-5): KAGVTQTPRYLIKTRGQQVTLSCSPISGHRSVSWYQQTPGQGLQFLFEYFSETQRNKGNFPGRFSGRQFSNSRSEMNVSTLELGDSALYLCASSLAPREGHQPQHFGDGTRLSIL.

DNA for the CDR3: TGTGCCAGCAGCCCAGGACAGGAACTAGGGAACACTGAAGCTTTCTTT. Encoded protein: CASSPGQELGNTEAFF. The rearrangement links TRBV7-6 to TRBJ1-1; 7 nucleotides align to TRBD1. Trimming took 5 bases from V and 1 from J; bases not matched to a gene: 10. This CDR3 has 16 residues. Per germline, CDR1 SGHVS and CDR2 FNYEAQ.

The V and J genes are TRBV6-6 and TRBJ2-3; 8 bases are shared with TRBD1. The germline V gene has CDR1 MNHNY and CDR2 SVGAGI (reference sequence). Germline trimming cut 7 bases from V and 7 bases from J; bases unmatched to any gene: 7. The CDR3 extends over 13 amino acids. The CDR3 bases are TGTGCCAGCACCAAAGACAGGGGATATACGCAGTATTTT. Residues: CASTKDRGYTQYF.